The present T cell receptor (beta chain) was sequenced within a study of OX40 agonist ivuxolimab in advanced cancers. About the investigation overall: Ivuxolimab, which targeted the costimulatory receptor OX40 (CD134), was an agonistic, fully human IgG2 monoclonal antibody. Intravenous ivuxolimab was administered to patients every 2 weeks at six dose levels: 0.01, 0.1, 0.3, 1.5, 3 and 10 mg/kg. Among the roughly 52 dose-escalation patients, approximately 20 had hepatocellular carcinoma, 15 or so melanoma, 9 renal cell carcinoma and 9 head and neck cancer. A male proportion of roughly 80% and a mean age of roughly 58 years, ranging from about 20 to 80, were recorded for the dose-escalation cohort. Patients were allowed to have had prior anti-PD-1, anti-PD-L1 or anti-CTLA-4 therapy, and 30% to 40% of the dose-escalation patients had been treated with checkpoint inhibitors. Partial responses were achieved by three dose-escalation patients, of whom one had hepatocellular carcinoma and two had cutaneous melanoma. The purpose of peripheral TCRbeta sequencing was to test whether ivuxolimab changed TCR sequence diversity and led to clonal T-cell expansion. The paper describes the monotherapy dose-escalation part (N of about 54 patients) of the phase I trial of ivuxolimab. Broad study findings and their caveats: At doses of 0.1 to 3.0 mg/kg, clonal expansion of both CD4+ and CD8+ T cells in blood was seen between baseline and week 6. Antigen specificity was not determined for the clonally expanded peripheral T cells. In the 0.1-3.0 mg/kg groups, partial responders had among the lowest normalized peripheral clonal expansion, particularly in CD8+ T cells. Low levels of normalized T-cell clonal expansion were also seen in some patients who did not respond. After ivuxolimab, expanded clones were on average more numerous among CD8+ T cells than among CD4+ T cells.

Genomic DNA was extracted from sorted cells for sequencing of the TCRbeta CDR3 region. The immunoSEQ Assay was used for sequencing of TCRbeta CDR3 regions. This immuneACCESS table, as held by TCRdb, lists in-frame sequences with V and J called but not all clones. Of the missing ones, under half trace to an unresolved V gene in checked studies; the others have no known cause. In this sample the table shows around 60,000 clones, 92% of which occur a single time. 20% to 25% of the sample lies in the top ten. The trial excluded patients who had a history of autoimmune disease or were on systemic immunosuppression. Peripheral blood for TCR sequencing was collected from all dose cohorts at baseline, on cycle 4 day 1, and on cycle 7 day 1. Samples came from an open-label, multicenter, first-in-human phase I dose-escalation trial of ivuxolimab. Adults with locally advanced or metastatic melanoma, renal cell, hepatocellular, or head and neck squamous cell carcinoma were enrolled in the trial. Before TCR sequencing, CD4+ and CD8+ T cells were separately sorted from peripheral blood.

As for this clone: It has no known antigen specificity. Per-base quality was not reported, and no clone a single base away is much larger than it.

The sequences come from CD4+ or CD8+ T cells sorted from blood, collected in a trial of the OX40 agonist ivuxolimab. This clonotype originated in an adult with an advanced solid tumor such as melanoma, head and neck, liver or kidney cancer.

The DNA sequence follows: TGTGCCAGCAGCCGATACGTTAGTACAGGGAACGAGCAGTACTTC. Its protein reads: CASSRYVSTGNEQYF. The chain was built from TRBV14 and TRBJ2-7; matching of 6 bases hints at TRBD1 as the D gene. CDR1 is given as SGHDN and CDR2 as FVKESK, both from the germline V gene. The CDR3 covers 15 residues, taking in both the cysteine and the phenylalanine. Just CDR3 DNA is preserved here, 45 bases in frame from base 1. The junction shows trimming of 4 bases on V and 5 bases on J, plus 18 bases between the germline ends.